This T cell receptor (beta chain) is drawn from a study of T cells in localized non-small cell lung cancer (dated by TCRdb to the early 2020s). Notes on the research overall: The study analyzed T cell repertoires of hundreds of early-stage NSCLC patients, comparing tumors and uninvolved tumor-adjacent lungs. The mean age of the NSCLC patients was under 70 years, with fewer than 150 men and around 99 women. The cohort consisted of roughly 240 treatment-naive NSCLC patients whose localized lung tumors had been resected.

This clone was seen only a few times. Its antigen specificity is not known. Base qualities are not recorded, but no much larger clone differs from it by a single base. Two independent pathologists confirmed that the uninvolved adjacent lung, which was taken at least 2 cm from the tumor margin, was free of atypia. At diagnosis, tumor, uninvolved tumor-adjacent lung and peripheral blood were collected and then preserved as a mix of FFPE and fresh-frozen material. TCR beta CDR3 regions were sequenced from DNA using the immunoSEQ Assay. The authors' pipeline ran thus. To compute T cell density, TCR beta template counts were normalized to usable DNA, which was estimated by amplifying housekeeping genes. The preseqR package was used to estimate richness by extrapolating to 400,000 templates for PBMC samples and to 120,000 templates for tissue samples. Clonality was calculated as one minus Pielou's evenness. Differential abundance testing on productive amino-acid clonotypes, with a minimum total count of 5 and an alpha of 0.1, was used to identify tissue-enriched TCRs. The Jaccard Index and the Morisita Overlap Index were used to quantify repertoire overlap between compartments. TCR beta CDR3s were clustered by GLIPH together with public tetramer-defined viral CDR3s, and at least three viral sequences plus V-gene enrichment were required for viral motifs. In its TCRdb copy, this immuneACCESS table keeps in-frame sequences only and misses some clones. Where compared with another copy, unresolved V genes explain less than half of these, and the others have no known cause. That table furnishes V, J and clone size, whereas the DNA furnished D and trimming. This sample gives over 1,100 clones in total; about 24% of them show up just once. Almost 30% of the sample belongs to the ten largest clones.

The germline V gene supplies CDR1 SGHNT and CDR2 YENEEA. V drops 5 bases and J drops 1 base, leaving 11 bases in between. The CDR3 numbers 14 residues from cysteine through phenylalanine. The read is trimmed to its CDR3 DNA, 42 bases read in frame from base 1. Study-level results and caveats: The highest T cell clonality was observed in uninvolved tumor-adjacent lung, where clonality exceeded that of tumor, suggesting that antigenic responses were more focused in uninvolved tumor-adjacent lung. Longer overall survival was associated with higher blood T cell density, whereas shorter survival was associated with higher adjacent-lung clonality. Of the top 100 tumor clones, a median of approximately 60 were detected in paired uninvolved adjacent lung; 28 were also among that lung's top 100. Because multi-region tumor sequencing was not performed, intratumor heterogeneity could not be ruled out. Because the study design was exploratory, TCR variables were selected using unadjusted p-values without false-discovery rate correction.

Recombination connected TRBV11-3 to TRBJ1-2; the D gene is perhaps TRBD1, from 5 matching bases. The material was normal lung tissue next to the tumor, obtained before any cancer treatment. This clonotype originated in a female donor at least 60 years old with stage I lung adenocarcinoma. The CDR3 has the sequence CASSLLDSNYGYTF. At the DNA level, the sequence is TGTGCCAGCAGCCTCTTAGACAGTAACTATGGCTACACCTTC.